This T cell receptor beta chain derives from a study of T cell repertoires and HLA-DP antigens. Study-wide background: CD4+ T cells were cocultured with HeLa cells expressing HLA-DP.

A remark on this clone: As yet, its antigen is unknown.

Study-level points and caveats: No separate analysis of naive versus memory CD4+ cells was done.

Primers targeted 54 TRBV and 13 TRBJ segments. The data were produced by immunoSEQ multiplex PCR, yet TCRdb's version contains in-frame clones alone and is incomplete. The sample yields about 110,000 clones, 85% to 95% seen once. The CDR3 covers 12 residues. Per germline, CDR1 MNHEY and CDR2 SMNVEV (reference sequence). Deletions cut 7 bases from V and 7 bases from J, with 13 bases between. The sample comprised CD4+ T cells from PBMCs. This receptor was taken from a woman aged 18-29 years in good health and CMV-seronegative. The J gene is TRBJ1-2, the V gene TRBV27; D remains unclear. CDR3 DNA: TGTGCCAGCAAGGCGGAGGGTGGTGGCTACACCTTC. Translating it yields CASKAEGGGYTF.